The source of this TCR beta chain is a study of T cells in Graves' hyperthyroidism and ophthalmopathy. The overall study: Peripheral blood samples were taken at initial diagnosis, prior to any treatment.

This clonotype was picked up many times. Its antigen remains unidentified. Findings and caveats of the study: By a 13 V-J model, ophthalmopathy was set apart from stable hyperthyroidism.

This CDR3 has 14 amino acids. The V and J ends lost 2 bases and 6 bases, in that order; junction bases with no gene match: 4. Germline assignment: CDR1 DFQATT and CDR2 SNEGSKA (reference sequence). Exclusion of patients followed from uncontrolled infection, other autoimmune disease, pregnancy or lactation. What was amplified from RNA transcripts were TCR beta CDR3 regions. With the HTBI primer set, the TCR CDR3 went through a first round of RT-PCR. TCRdb passed the multiplex PCR reads through MiXCR, listing each CDR3 protein once. This table has hundreds of thousands of distinct CDR3 sequences, about 15% appearing once.

This sequence joins TRBV20-1 and TRBJ2-1; 10 bases align to TRBD2. The sequencing input was blood. This sequence originates from a man between 18 and 35 years old with Graves' ophthalmopathy. Written as DNA, the CDR3 is TGCAGTGCTAGAAACCGGACTAGCGGCAATGAGCAGTTCTTC. Translating gives CSARNRTSGNEQFF.